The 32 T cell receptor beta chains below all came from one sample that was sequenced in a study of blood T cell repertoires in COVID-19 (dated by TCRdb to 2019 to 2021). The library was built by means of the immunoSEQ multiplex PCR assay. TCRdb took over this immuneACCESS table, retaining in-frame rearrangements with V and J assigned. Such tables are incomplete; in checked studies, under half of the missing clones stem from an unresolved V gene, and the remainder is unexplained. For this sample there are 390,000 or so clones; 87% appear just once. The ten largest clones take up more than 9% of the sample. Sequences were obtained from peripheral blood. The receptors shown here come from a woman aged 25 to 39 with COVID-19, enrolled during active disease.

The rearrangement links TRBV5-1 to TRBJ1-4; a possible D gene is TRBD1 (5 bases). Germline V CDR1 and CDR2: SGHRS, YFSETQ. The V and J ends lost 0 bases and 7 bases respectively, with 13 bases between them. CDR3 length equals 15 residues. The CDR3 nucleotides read TGCGCCAGCAGCTTGGACCCCACCGGGGGTGAAAAACTGTTTTTT. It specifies CASSLDPTGGEKLFF.

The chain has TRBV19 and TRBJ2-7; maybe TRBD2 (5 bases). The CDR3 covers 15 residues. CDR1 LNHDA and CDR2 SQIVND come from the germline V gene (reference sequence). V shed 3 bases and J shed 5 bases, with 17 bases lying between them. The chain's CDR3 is CASSMEDLPEDEQYF. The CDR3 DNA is TGTGCCAGTAGTATGGAAGACTTGCCGGAGGACGAGCAGTACTTC.

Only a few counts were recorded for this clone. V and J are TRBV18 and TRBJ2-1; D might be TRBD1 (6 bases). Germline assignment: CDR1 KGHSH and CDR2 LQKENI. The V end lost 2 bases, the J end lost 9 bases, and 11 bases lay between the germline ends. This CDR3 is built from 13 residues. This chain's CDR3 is CASSPGRGSEQFF. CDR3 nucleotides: TGTGCCAGCTCACCAGGTAGGGGGTCTGAGCAGTTCTTC.

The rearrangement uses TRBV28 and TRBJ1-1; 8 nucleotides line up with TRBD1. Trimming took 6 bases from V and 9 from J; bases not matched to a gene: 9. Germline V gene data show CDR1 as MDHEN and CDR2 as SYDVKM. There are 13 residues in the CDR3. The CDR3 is CASSPRDRGQAFF. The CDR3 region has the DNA TGTGCCAGCAGCCCCCGCGACAGGGGCCAAGCTTTCTTT.

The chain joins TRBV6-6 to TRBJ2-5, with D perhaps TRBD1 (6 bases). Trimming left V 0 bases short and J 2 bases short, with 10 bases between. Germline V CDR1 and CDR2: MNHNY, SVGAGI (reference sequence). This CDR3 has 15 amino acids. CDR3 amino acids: CASSYSSGQQETQYF. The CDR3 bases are TGTGCCAGCAGTTACTCTTCGGGACAACAAGAGACCCAGTACTTC.

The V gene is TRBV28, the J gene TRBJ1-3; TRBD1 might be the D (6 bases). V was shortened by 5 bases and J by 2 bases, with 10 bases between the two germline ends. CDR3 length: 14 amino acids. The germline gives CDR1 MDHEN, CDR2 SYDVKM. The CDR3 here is CASSNQGTGNTIYF. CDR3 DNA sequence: TGTGCCAGCAGTAATCAGGGGACTGGAAACACCATATATTTT.

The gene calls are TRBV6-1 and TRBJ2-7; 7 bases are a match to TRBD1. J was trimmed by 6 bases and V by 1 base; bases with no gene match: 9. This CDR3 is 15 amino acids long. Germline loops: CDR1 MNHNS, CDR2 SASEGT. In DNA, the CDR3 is TGTGCCAGCAGTGAAGGTCGACAGGGAAAGTTCGAGCAGTACTTC. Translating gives CASSEGRQGKFEQYF.

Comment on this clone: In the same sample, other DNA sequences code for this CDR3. This chain's CDR3 is CASSLGRDTEAFF. As DNA, the CDR3 is TGCGCCAGCAGCTTGGGACGGGACACTGAAGCTTTCTTT. The V and J genes are TRBV5-1 and TRBJ1-1; D unclear. This CDR3 comprises 13 residues. Trimming pared 0 bases from V and 3 bases from J, leaving 6 bases between. CDR1 and CDR2 from the germline V gene are SGHRS and YFSETQ.

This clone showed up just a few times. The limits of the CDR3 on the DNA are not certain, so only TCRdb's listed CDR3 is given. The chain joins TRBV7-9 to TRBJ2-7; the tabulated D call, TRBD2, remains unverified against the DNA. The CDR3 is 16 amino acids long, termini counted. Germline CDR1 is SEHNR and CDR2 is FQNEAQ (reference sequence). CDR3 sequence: CASSLEVAGGLHQQYF.

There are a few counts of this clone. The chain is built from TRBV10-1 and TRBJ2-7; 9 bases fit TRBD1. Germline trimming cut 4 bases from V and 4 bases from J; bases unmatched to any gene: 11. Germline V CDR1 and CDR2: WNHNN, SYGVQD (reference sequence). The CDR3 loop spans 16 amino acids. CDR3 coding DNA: TGCGCCAGCAGTGCAGGGACAGGGAGTCCGGTATACGAGCAGTACTTC. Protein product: CASSAGTGSPVYEQYF.

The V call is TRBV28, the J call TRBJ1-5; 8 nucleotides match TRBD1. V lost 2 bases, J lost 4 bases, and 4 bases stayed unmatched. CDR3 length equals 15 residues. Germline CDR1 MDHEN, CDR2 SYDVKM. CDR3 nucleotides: TGTGCCAGCAGTTTAGCCGGGACAGGTAATCAGCCCCAGCATTTT. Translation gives CASSLAGTGNQPQHF.

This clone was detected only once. This CDR3 is CSASPGRETQYF. CDR3 bases: TGCAGTGCTAGTCCTGGGCGAGAGACCCAGTACTTC. V is TRBV20-1 and J is TRBJ2-5, with D hard to call. Looked up from germline, CDR1 is DFQATT and CDR2 is SNEGSKA (reference sequence). The CDR3 contains 12 residues. The V gene lost 3 bases and the J gene lost 4 bases, with 9 bases spanning the gap.

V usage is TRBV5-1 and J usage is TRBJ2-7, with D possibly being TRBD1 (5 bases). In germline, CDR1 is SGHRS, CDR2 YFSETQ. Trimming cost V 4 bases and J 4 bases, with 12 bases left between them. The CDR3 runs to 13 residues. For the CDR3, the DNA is TGCGCCAGCAGCCTAACAGGTCGGTACGAGCAGTACTTC. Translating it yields CASSLTGRYEQYF.

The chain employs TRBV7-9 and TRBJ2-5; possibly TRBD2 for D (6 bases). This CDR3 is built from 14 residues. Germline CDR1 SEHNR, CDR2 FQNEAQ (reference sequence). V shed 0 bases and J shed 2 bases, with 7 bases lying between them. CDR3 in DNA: TGTGCCAGCAGCTTAGCGGAGGGGCAAGAGACCCAGTACTTC. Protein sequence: CASSLAEGQETQYF.

CDR3 sequence (DNA): TGTGCCAGCAGTTCTACTAGCGGCTCCTACAATGAGCAGTTCTTC. Encoded protein: CASSSTSGSYNEQFF. This rearrangement joins TRBV6-2 or TRBV6-3 to TRBJ2-1, with TRBD2 matching over 8 bases. V gave up 4 bases and J gave up 0 bases; unmatched junction bases: 2. The CDR3 runs to 15 residues. CDR1 is MNHEY and CDR2 is SVGEGT in the germline V gene.

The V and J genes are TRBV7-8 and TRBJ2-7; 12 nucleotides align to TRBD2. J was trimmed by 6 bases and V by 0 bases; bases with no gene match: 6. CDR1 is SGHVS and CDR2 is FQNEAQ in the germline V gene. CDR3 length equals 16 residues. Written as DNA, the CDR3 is TGTGCCAGCAGCTTAGCCCCCCTAGCGGGAGGGTTCGAGCAGTACTTC. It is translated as CASSLAPLAGGFEQYF.

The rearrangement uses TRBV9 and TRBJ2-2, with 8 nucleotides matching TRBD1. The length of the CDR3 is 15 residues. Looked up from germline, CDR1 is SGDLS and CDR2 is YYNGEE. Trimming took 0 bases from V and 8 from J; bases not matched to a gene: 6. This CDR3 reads CASSVATGGVGELFF. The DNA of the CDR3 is TGTGCCAGCAGCGTAGCTACAGGGGGAGTTGGGGAGCTGTTTTTT.

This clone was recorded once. CDR3 bases: TGTGCCAGCAGTTTATTCCCTCCATCTAGCGGACAACAATGGGGGGGGAATGAGCAGTTCTTC. This encodes CASSLFPPSSGQQWGGNEQFF. The V gene is TRBV27, the J gene TRBJ2-1, with 7 bases lining up with TRBD2. The V gene's germline CDR1 is MNHEY and CDR2 SMNVEV (reference sequence). This CDR3 is built from 21 residues. After removal of 1 base from V and 7 bases from J, the junction contained 25 bases not matched to a gene.

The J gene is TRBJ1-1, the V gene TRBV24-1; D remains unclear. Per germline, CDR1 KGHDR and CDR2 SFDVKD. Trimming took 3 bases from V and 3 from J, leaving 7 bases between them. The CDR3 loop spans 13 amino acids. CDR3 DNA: TGTGCCACCAGTGATATGGGCTACACTGAAGCTTTCTTT. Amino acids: CATSDMGYTEAFF.

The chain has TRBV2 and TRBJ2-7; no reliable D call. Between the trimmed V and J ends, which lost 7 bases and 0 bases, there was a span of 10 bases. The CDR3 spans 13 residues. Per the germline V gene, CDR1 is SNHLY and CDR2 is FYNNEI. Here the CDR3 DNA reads TGTGCCAGCATCCTTGCGAACTCCTACGAGCAGTACTTC. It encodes CASILANSYEQYF.

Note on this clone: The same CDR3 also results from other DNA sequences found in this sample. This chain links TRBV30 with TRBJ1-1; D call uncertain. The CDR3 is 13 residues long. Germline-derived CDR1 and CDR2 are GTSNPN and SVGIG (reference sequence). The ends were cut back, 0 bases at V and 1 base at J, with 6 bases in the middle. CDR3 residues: CAWSVAGNTEAFF. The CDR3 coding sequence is TGTGCCTGGAGTGTGGCGGGGAACACTGAAGCTTTCTTT. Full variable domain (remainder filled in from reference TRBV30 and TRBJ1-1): SQTIHQWPATLVQPVGSPLSLECTVEGTSNPNLYWYRQAAGRGLQLLFYSVGIGQISSEVPQNLSASRPQDRQFILSSKKLLLSDSGFYLCAWSVAGNTEAFFGQGTRLTVV.

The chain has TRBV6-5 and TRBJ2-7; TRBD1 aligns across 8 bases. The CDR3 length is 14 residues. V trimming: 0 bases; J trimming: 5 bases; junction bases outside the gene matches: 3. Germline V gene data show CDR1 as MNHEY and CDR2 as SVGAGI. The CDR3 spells CASSYSQGADEQYF. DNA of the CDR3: TGTGCCAGCAGTTACTCCCAGGGGGCGGACGAGCAGTACTTC.

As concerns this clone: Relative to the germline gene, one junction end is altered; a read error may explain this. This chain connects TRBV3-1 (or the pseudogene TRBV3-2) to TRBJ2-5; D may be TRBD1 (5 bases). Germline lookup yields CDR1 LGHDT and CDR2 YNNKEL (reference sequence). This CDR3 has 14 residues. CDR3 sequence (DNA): TGTGCCAGCTGCCAACAGGTGTCCCCAGAGACCCAGTACTTC. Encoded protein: CASCQQVSPETQYF.

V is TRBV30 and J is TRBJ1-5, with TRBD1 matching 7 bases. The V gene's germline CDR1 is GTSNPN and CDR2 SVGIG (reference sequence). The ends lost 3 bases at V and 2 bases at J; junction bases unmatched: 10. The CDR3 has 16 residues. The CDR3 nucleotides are TGTGCCTGGAGCGTAAAGGGGGCAGGGGGCAATCAGCCCCAGCATTTT. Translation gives CAWSVKGAGGNQPQHF.

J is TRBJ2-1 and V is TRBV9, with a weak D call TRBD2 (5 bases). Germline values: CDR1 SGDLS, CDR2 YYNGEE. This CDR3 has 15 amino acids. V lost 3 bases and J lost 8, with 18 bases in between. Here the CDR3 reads CASSEKGLYLDEQFF. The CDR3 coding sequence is TGTGCCAGCAGCGAGAAAGGACTGTACTTGGATGAGCAGTTCTTC.

CDR3 amino acids: CASSQGLAVGDTQYF. CDR3 DNA: TGCGCCAGCAGCCAAGGACTAGCTGTTGGAGATACGCAGTATTTT. The chain is built from TRBV4-1 and TRBJ2-3, with TRBD2 identical over 7 bases. J gave up 5 bases and V 1 base, and 6 bases lay outside the gene matches. The CDR3 has 15 amino acids. CDR1 and CDR2 from the germline V gene are MGHRA and YSYEKL.

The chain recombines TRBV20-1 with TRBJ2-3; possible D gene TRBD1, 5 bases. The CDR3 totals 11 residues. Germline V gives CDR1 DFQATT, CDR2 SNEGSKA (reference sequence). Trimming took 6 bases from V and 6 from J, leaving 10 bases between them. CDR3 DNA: TGCAGTGCGCTGGACACGGATACGCAGTATTTT. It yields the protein CSALDTDTQYF.

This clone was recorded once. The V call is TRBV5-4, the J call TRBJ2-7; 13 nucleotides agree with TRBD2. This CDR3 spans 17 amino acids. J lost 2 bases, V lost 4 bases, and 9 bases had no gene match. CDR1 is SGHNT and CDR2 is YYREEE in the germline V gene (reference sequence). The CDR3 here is CASSGGGLAGAAYEQYF. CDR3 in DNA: TGTGCCAGCAGCGGCGGCGGACTAGCGGGGGCCGCCTACGAGCAGTACTTC.

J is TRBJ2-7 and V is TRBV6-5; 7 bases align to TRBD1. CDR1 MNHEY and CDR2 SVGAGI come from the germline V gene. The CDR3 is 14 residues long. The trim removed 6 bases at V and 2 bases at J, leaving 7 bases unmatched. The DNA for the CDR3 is TGTGCCAGCAGGAGGGGACAGCAAGCCTACGAGCAGTACTTC. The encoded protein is CASRRGQQAYEQYF.

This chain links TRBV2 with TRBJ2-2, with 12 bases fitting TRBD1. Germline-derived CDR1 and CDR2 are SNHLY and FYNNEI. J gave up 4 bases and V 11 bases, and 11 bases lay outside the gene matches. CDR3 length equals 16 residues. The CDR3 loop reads CACGTGGALGTGELFF. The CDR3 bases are TGTGCCTGTGGGACAGGGGGCGCCCTTGGCACCGGGGAGCTGTTTTTT.

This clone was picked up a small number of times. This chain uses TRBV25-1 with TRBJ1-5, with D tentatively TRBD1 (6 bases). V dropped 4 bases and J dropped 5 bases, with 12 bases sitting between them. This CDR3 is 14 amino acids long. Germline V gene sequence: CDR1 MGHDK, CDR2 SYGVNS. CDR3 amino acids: CASSVRGAHQPQHF. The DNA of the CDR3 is TGTGCCAGCAGTGTACGGGGGGCTCATCAGCCCCAGCATTTT.

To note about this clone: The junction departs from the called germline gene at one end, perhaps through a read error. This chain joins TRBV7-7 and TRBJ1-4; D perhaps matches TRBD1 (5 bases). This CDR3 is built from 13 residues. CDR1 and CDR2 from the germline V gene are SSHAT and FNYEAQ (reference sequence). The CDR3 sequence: CASSSGLNEKLFF. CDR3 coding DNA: TGTGCTAGCAGCTCAGGGCTGAATGAAAAACTGTTTTTT. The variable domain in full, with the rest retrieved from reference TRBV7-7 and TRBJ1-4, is GAGVSQSPRYKVTKRGQDVTLRCDPISSHATLYWYQQALGQGPEFLTYFNYEAQPDKSGLPSDRFSAERPEGSISTLTIQRTEQRDSAMYRCASSSGLNEKLFFGSGTQLSVL.